One sample yielded the 30 T cell receptor beta chains listed below, sequenced in a study of blood T cell repertoires in COVID-19. TCRdb keeps only in-frame clones here, not all; method: immunoSEQ multiplex PCR. The data contain around 150,000 clones, 80% to 90% of them singletons. The sample consisted of peripheral blood. The receptors come from a woman between 40 and 55 years old with acute or convalescent COVID-19.

CDR3 nucleotides: TGCGCCAGCAGCTTGTCAGGGGGCGACTACGATACGCAGTATTTT. It encodes CASSLSGGDYDTQYF. The J gene is TRBJ2-3, the V gene TRBV5-1; 8 bases match TRBD1. Germline V gene lookup returns CDR1 SGHRS and CDR2 YFSETQ. V dropped 1 base and J dropped 6; count of bases not matched to a gene: 7. The CDR3 has 15 residues.

The V call is TRBV10-1, the J call TRBJ1-4, with 7 positions matching TRBD1. The CDR3 runs to 14 residues. The ends lost 4 bases at V and 4 bases at J; junction bases unmatched: 3. CDR1 is WNHNN, CDR2 SYGVQD, per germline (reference sequence). The CDR3 loop reads CASSADRSNEKLFF. CDR3 nucleotides: TGCGCCAGCAGTGCGGACAGGAGTAATGAAAAACTGTTTTTT.

The rearrangement uses TRBV10-3 and TRBJ2-1, with D possibly TRBD1 on 7 matching bases. The V and J ends lost 6 bases and 0 bases respectively, with 12 bases between them. Germline CDR1 and CDR2: ENHRY and SYGVKD. The CDR3 runs 15 residues. The CDR3 region is CAIRSGGSSYNEQFF. The CDR3 DNA sequence: TGTGCCATCAGATCAGGGGGGAGCTCCTACAATGAGCAGTTCTTC.

The chain employs TRBV4-2 and TRBJ1-1; D is ambiguous. V lost 0 bases and J lost 2, with 10 bases in between. Per germline, CDR1 LGHNA and CDR2 YNFKEQ. The CDR3 sequence is 15 residues long. The CDR3 DNA reads as TGTGCCAGCAGCCAAGACGGGAGGCCCAACACTGAAGCTTTCTTT. Amino acid sequence: CASSQDGRPNTEAFF.

This chain's CDR3 is CASIKTGITDTQYF. The CDR3 DNA sequence: TGTGCCAGCATCAAGACAGGGATCACAGATACGCAGTATTTT. The genes are TRBV6-5 and TRBJ2-3; 7 nucleotides match TRBD1. V was pared by 7 bases and J by 2 bases, with 6 bases of the junction left unmatched. Germline loops: CDR1 MNHEY, CDR2 SVGAGI. The length of the CDR3 is 14 residues.

V usage is TRBV3-1 (or the pseudogene TRBV3-2) and J usage is TRBJ2-3; TRBD1 aligns across 8 bases. CDR1 LGHDT and CDR2 YNNKEL come from the germline V gene (reference sequence). The CDR3 is made up of 18 amino acids. V lost 3 bases to trimming and J lost 3 bases; unmatched junction nucleotides: 14. The CDR3 sequence: CASSQGGQGAYNTDTQYF. The DNA of the CDR3 is TGTGCCAGCAGCCAGGGGGGCCAGGGGGCTTATAATACAGATACGCAGTATTTT.

The rearrangement links TRBV10-3 to TRBJ2-7; a weak D match, TRBD1 (6 bases). The CDR3 contains 14 residues. Germline V gives CDR1 ENHRY, CDR2 SYGVKD. V lost 4 bases and J lost 1, with 11 bases in between. The CDR3 protein is CAISGTALSYEQYF. The DNA of the CDR3 is TGTGCCATCAGTGGGACAGCCTTATCCTACGAGCAGTACTTC.

The chain uses TRBV13 and TRBJ2-1; 11 nucleotides match TRBD2. There are 16 residues in the CDR3. CDR1 is PRHDT and CDR2 is FYEKMQ in the germline V gene (reference sequence). V was pared by 0 bases and J by 8 bases, with 6 bases of the junction left unmatched. CDR3 loop: CASSLGLSGRGYEQFF. CDR3 coding DNA: TGTGCCAGCAGCTTAGGCCTTAGCGGGAGGGGGTATGAGCAGTTCTTC.

This sequence joins TRBV5-4 and TRBJ1-2, with D unresolved. Germline CDR1 is SGHNT and CDR2 is YYREEE (reference sequence). Trimming left V 2 bases short and J 5 bases short, with 7 bases between. The CDR3 loop spans 12 amino acids. The CDR3 sequence: CASSLAGYGYTF. The CDR3 DNA reads TGTGCCAGCAGCTTAGCAGGATATGGCTACACCTTC.

This chain connects TRBV10-3 to TRBJ2-3; possible D gene TRBD1, 5 bases. Between the trimmed V and J ends, which lost 11 bases and 3 bases, there was a span of 21 bases. CDR3 length: 15 residues. Germline V gives CDR1 ENHRY, CDR2 SYGVKD. The CDR3 loop is CASGILEPRTDTQYF. In nucleotides, the CDR3 is TGTGCCTCAGGGATTTTAGAGCCGAGGACAGATACGCAGTATTTT.

The chain is built from TRBV28 and TRBJ1-3; D perhaps matches TRBD1 (5 bases). V was pared by 3 bases and J by 5 bases, with 11 bases between. Germline CDR1 is MDHEN and CDR2 is SYDVKM. The CDR3 is 14 residues long. CDR3 region: CASSFIRTRNTIYF. CDR3 coding DNA: TGTGCCAGCAGTTTTATTAGGACAAGAAACACCATATATTTT.

This rearrangement joins TRBV18 to TRBJ1-3; no reliable D call. V shed 1 base and J shed 0 bases, with 7 bases lying between them. CDR3 length: 15 amino acids. Germline CDR1 reads KGHSH; CDR2 reads LQKENI. The DNA of the CDR3 is TGTGCCAGCTCACCACTTTCAGGCTCTGGAAACACCATATATTTT. Translating gives CASSPLSGSGNTIYF.

The V call is TRBV5-1, the J call TRBJ2-1; D is possibly TRBD2 (7 bases). V lost 0 bases, J lost 4 bases, and 14 bases lay in between. CDR3 length equals 16 residues. The germline V gene encodes CDR1 SGHRS and CDR2 YFSETQ. CDR3 in DNA: TGCGCCAGCAGCTTGGTCGGGGGGCCTCCTTACAATGAGCAGTTCTTC. This translates into CASSLVGGPPYNEQFF.

This chain connects TRBV7-9 to TRBJ1-2; D is ambiguous. Germline CDR1 is SEHNR and CDR2 is FQNEAQ (reference sequence). V was trimmed by 0 bases and J by 4 bases, leaving 9 bases between them. The CDR3 has 14 residues. CDR3 in DNA: TGTGCCAGCAGCTTAGCCGACATCGGCTATGGCTACACCTTC. Translation gives CASSLADIGYGYTF.

This chain uses TRBV18 with TRBJ2-5; 11 bases match TRBD2. The CDR3 is made up of 15 amino acids. J was trimmed by 3 bases and V by 2 bases; bases with no gene match: 2. Germline V gene lookup returns CDR1 KGHSH and CDR2 LQKENI. The chain's CDR3 is CASSPSSGGEETQYF. CDR3 bases: TGTGCCAGCTCACCAAGTAGCGGGGGGGAAGAGACCCAGTACTTC.

The J gene is TRBJ1-1, the V gene TRBV29-1; no reliable D call. Germline V lookup: CDR1 SQVTM, CDR2 ANQGSEA. This CDR3 is built from 15 residues. V was pared by 4 bases and J by 1 base, with 16 bases between. CDR3 amino acids: CSVGRTGSSNTEAFF. The CDR3 bases are TGCAGCGTTGGGAGGACCGGATCGTCGAACACTGAAGCTTTCTTT. Full variable domain (remainder filled in from reference TRBV29-1 and TRBJ1-1): SAVISQKPSRDICQRGTSLTIQCQVDSQVTMMFWYRQQPGQSLTLIATANQGSEATYESGFVIDKFPISRPNLTFSTLTVSNMSPEDSSIYLCSVGRTGSSNTEAFFGQGTRLTVV.

This chain joins TRBV27 and TRBJ2-3, with 8 nucleotides matching TRBD1. CDR1 MNHEY and CDR2 SMNVEV come from the germline V gene (reference sequence). The CDR3 is made up of 15 amino acids. Losses at the gene ends were 3 bases for V and 4 bases for J; bases not matched to a gene: 6. The CDR3: CASSLGQAPADTQYF. CDR3 sequence (DNA): TGTGCCAGCAGTTTGGGACAGGCCCCCGCAGATACGCAGTATTTT.

This sequence joins TRBV19 and TRBJ1-6, with D possibly being TRBD1 (5 bases). Per the germline V gene, CDR1 is LNHDA and CDR2 is SQIVND (reference sequence). This CDR3 has 15 amino acids. Trimming pared 4 bases from V and 1 base from J, leaving 8 bases between. The DNA for the CDR3 is TGTGCCAGTAGTACCCAGGGTTCCTATAATTCACCCCTCCACTTT. Amino acid sequence: CASSTQGSYNSPLHF.

This chain links TRBV2 with TRBJ2-7; 8 bases fit TRBD2. CDR1 SNHLY and CDR2 FYNNEI come from the germline V gene. The V segment lost 7 bases and the J segment 4 bases; nucleotides outside the gene matches: 9. The CDR3 runs 14 residues. The CDR3 region is CASTRLAPGYEQYF. CDR3 DNA sequence: TGTGCCAGCACCCGACTAGCGCCAGGGTACGAGCAGTACTTC.

This chain links TRBV5-1 with TRBJ2-1; a possible D gene is TRBD2 (6 bases). V lost 4 bases to trimming and J lost 2 bases, with 22 bases between them. The CDR3 is 18 amino acids. Germline V gene lookup returns CDR1 SGHRS and CDR2 YFSETQ. In nucleotides, the CDR3 is TGCGCCAGCAGCACCCGAGGATCGACTAGTAGCCCCTACAATGAGCAGTTCTTC. Its translation is CASSTRGSTSSPYNEQFF.

The gene calls are TRBV20-1 and TRBJ1-1; D is undetermined. The CDR3 has 11 amino acids. Germline CDR1 is DFQATT and CDR2 is SNEGSKA (reference sequence). Trimming removed 6 bases from V and 0 bases from J, with 5 bases in between. CDR3 sequence: CSAYMNTEAFF. Written as DNA, the CDR3 is TGCAGTGCCTATATGAACACTGAAGCTTTCTTT.

The CDR3 DNA sequence: TGCGCCAGCAGCCAGATCGGCGGGAGGGGGCAATATGAGCAGTTCTTC. Protein sequence: CASSQIGGRGQYEQFF. The J gene is TRBJ2-1, the V gene TRBV4-3; 9 bases fit TRBD2. The CDR3 is made up of 16 amino acids. Germline CDR1 is LGHNA and CDR2 is YSLEER. V was clipped by 3 bases and J by 8 bases; unmatched bases: 11.

The chain recombines TRBV19 with TRBJ1-1, with D maybe TRBD1 (6 bases). The ends were cut back, 6 bases at V and 0 bases at J, with 11 bases in the middle. Germline lookup yields CDR1 LNHDA and CDR2 SQIVND (reference sequence). This CDR3 is built from 14 residues. CDR3 DNA sequence: TGTGCCAGTAGGCAACAGGGTATGAACACTGAAGCTTTCTTT. It codes for CASRQQGMNTEAFF.

This CDR3 is CASSGDMNTEAFF. The CDR3 DNA is TGTGCCAGCAGTGGGGACATGAACACTGAAGCTTTCTTT. The genes are TRBV2 and TRBJ1-1, with TRBD1 as a possible D gene (6 bases). V lost 4 bases, J lost 0 bases, and 6 bases lay in between. This CDR3 is 13 amino acids long. CDR1 and CDR2 (germline): SNHLY, FYNNEI.

This sequence joins TRBV5-6 and TRBJ1-6, with D uncertain. Germline CDR1 and CDR2: SGHDT and YYEEEE. The CDR3 is 12 amino acids. Trimming removed 3 bases at V and 9 bases at J, with 7 bases between. The CDR3 is CASSYSASPLHF. CDR3 bases: TGTGCCAGCAGCTACTCTGCTTCACCCCTCCACTTT.

J is TRBJ1-1 and V is TRBV7-9, with D possibly matching TRBD1 (5 bases). The CDR3 covers 13 residues. V was clipped by 5 bases and J by 3 bases, with 10 bases between them. Germline V gene lookup returns CDR1 SEHNR and CDR2 FQNEAQ (reference sequence). CDR3 residues: CASSAGGDTEAFF. The CDR3 DNA reads TGTGCCAGCAGCGCGGGGGGAGACACTGAAGCTTTCTTT.

V usage is TRBV4-1 and J usage is TRBJ1-3; the D is unclear. Germline CDR1 MGHRA, CDR2 YSYEKL. The CDR3 is made up of 15 amino acids. Trimming took off 1 base at V and 0 bases at J, with 7 bases between the two ends. The CDR3 DNA reads TGCGCCAGCAGCCAAGTTCAGTTCTCTGGAAACACCATATATTTT. It encodes CASSQVQFSGNTIYF.

The chain combines TRBV4-1 with TRBJ2-1; D is ambiguous. The CDR3 runs to 17 residues. The germline gives CDR1 MGHRA, CDR2 YSYEKL. V was shortened by 2 bases and J by 3 bases, with 17 bases between the two germline ends. CDR3 DNA sequence: TGCGCCAGCAGCCAAAGACCTCTGGGCCAGGTCTACAATGAGCAGTTCTTC. As protein: CASSQRPLGQVYNEQFF.

This clone has only one observation. This chain links TRBV29-1 with TRBJ1-5; D is unresolved. CDR3 length equals 13 residues. Per germline, CDR1 SQVTM and CDR2 ANQGSEA. Trimming stripped 4 bases from V and 2 bases from J, with 9 bases between. In DNA, the CDR3 is TGCAGCGTTGTGGCAGAGGGCAATCAGCCCCAGCATTTT. Residues: CSVVAEGNQPQHF.

The chain uses TRBV7-2 and TRBJ1-1; 8 bases are a match to TRBD1. Germline V gene lookup returns CDR1 SGHTA and CDR2 FQGNSA. J was trimmed by 2 bases and V by 3 bases; bases with no gene match: 2. This CDR3 has 14 residues. The CDR3 loop is CASSFGQGNTEAFF. The CDR3 DNA reads TGTGCCAGCAGCTTCGGACAGGGTAACACTGAAGCTTTCTTT.